These 13 T cell receptor beta chains came from one sample sequenced in a study of T cell changes during pregnancy in multiple sclerosis. The method was immunoSEQ multiplex PCR; TCRdb's version includes in-frame clones alone and lacks a portion of them. This sample carries tens of thousands of clones, 90% of them seen once, and the ten largest clones take roughly 1.5%. Specimen: peripheral blood, collected in the third trimester of pregnancy. Receptors originate from a female donor with multiple sclerosis, enrolled in a pregnancy study.

This clone occurred once. The V call is TRBV14, the J call TRBJ2-2; 15 bases line up with TRBD2. The CDR3 loop spans 18 amino acids. V lost 3 bases and J lost 3; bases outside the gene matches: 5. Germline V gene data show CDR1 as SGHDN and CDR2 as FVKESK. CDR3 protein: CASSHGLAGGPDTGELFF. For the CDR3, the DNA is TGTGCCAGCAGCCATGGACTAGCGGGAGGGCCCGACACCGGGGAGCTGTTTTTT.

This clone was seen a single time. The chain combines TRBV9 with TRBJ2-7, with D uncertain. Trimming took off 0 bases at V and 0 bases at J, with 7 bases between the two ends. The germline CDR1 and CDR2 sequences are SGDLS and YYNGEE. CDR3 length: 14 residues. CDR3 DNA sequence: TGTGCCAGCAGCGTAGTTCCCAGCTCCTACGAGCAGTACTTC. Protein sequence: CASSVVPSSYEQYF.

This chain links TRBV10-3 with TRBJ2-3; TRBD2 matches 15 bases. Germline lookup yields CDR1 ENHRY and CDR2 SYGVKD. This CDR3 is built from 22 residues. The V segment lost 0 bases and the J segment 2 bases; nucleotides outside the gene matches: 15. The DNA for the CDR3 is TGTGCCATCAGTGAGTCGGCCTACAAGGCCGGGACTAGCGGGGGGTACACAGATACGCAGTATTTT. This encodes CAISESAYKAGTSGGYTDTQYF.

The genes are TRBV30 and TRBJ1-1, with 10 bases fitting TRBD1. This CDR3 spans 12 amino acids. Per the germline V gene, CDR1 is GTSNPN and CDR2 is SVGIG (reference sequence). V shed 3 bases, J shed 5 bases, and the junction held 0 bases outside the gene matches. The CDR3 sequence is CAWRGQGTEAFF. The CDR3 DNA reads as TGTGCCTGGAGGGGACAGGGGACTGAAGCTTTCTTT.

The V and J genes are TRBV6-1 and TRBJ2-1; the match to TRBD1 covers 8 bases. CDR3 size: 15 residues. The V and J ends lost 7 bases and 8 bases, in that order; junction bases with no gene match: 13. CDR1 is MNHNS and CDR2 is SASEGT in the germline V gene. CDR3 region: CASKPARGHLHEQFF. CDR3 DNA: TGTGCCAGCAAACCCGCCAGGGGGCATTTACATGAGCAGTTCTTC.

This chain's CDR3 is CASLSGDVYEQYF. DNA for the CDR3: TGTGCCAGCCTTTCAGGGGACGTGTACGAGCAGTACTTC. The rearrangement uses TRBV28 and TRBJ2-7; a possible D gene is TRBD1 (6 bases). V dropped 8 bases and J dropped 4 bases, with 15 bases sitting between them. CDR3 length: 13 residues. Germline CDR1 reads MDHEN; CDR2 reads SYDVKM.

V is TRBV2 and J is TRBJ1-2; D uncertain. Germline V gene sequence: CDR1 SNHLY, CDR2 FYNNEI. V dropped 4 bases and J dropped 5 bases, with 11 bases sitting between them. This CDR3 has 13 amino acids. Here the CDR3 reads CASSGEAAYGYTF. The CDR3 DNA follows: TGTGCCAGCAGTGGTGAGGCAGCGTATGGCTACACCTTC.

This chain links TRBV2 with TRBJ2-3; 7 bases are shared with TRBD1. CDR1 is SNHLY, CDR2 FYNNEI, per germline. This CDR3 is 13 amino acids long. Unmatched junction bases numbered 2, after V lost 7 bases and J lost 1 base. CDR3 protein: CASNGQGTDTQYF. The CDR3 DNA reads TGTGCCAGCAACGGACAGGGCACAGATACGCAGTATTTT.

The chain employs TRBV9 and TRBJ1-1; D gene uncertain. V was shortened by 0 bases and J by 5 bases, with 14 bases between the two germline ends. From germline, CDR1 is SGDLS and CDR2 YYNGEE. CDR3 length: 15 residues. CDR3 amino acids: CASSVGSPRYTEAFF. DNA of the CDR3: TGTGCCAGCAGCGTAGGGTCACCCAGATATACTGAAGCTTTCTTT.

J is TRBJ2-7 and V is TRBV10-3; no clear D gene. CDR1 ENHRY and CDR2 SYGVKD come from the germline V gene. This CDR3 is 12 amino acids long. The V gene lost 0 bases and the J gene lost 10 bases, with 10 bases spanning the gap. The CDR3 spells CAISESNFHQYF. CDR3 in DNA: TGTGCCATCAGTGAGTCGAACTTCCACCAGTACTTC.

V is TRBV5-1 and J is TRBJ2-1; the D gene is possibly TRBD2 (5 bases). The ends were cut back, 5 bases at V and 5 bases at J, with 11 bases in the middle. The CDR3 sequence is 13 residues long. Germline CDR1 reads SGHRS; CDR2 reads YFSETQ. The CDR3 protein is CASSEGPDNEQFF. The CDR3 coding sequence is TGCGCCAGCAGTGAGGGCCCAGACAATGAGCAGTTCTTC. The variable domain in full, completed from reference TRBV5-1 and TRBJ2-1, reads KAGVTQTPRYLIKTRGQQVTLSCSPISGHRSVSWYQQTPGQGLQFLFEYFSETQRNKGNFPGRFSGRQFSNSRSEMNVSTLELGDSALYLCASSEGPDNEQFFGPGTRLTVL.

CDR3 region: CASSLGSSDEKLFF. The CDR3, as DNA: TGTGCCAGCTCACTCGGGAGTAGCGATGAAAAACTGTTTTTT. The gene calls are TRBV18 and TRBJ1-4; D not resolved. CDR1 is KGHSH, CDR2 LQKENI, per germline. Trimming stripped 4 bases from V and 6 bases from J, with 12 bases between. The CDR3 has 14 amino acids.

V gene TRBV7-2 combines with J gene TRBJ2-7, with D tentatively TRBD2 (6 bases). V was shortened by 1 base and J by 2 bases, with 9 bases between the two germline ends. The CDR3 consists of 14 residues. The germline V gene has CDR1 SGHTA and CDR2 FQGNSA. This CDR3 reads CASSLGRETYEQYF. The CDR3 nucleotides read TGTGCCAGCAGCTTAGGACGGGAGACCTACGAGCAGTACTTC. Complete variable domain (other parts from reference TRBV7-2 and TRBJ2-7): GAGVSQSPSNKVTEKGKDVELRCDPISGHTALYWYRQSLGQGLEFLIYFQGNSAPDKSGLPSDRFSAERTGGSVSTLTIQRTQQEDSAVYLCASSLGRETYEQYFGPGTRLTVT.